Sequencing of this T cell receptor (beta chain) was carried out in a study of shared clonotypes between healthy human individuals. This CDR3 is 13 amino acids long. Between the trimmed V and J ends, which lost 10 bases and 1 base, there was a span of 13 bases. The V gene's germline CDR1 is MNHEY and CDR2 SVGAGI. In the original analysis: Junction-only immunoSEQ sequences carried no quality scores, so filtering differed. Here immunoSEQ multiplex PCR was the method, and the copy in TCRdb shows in-frame clones only, minus some. D and trimming were read from the DNA, whereas the V and J calls and clone size are those reported in that table. The repertoire holds over a million clones, with approximately 98.5% as singletons.

This TCR derives from a man younger than 40 in good health. The rearrangement uses TRBV6-5 and TRBJ1-1; a weak D match, TRBD1 (6 bases). Sequenced: naive CD4+ T cells sorted from blood. The subset: CD45RA+ positively selected. The CDR3 region is CATRGRRNTEAFF. CDR3 bases: TGTGCCACCAGGGGCCGTAGGAACACTGAAGCTTTCTTT.